This is a list of T cell receptor beta chains from one sample in a study of shared clonotypes between healthy human individuals. The table came from immunoSEQ multiplex PCR; TCRdb's copy has only in-frame clones and leaves some out. The profile shows about 690,000 clones, less than 95% of them singletons. The sample was memory CD8+ T cells from PBMCs. The receptor source for this set is a man aged 18-30 years in good health. Some clones in this sample may be carry-over from other donors' samples. CDR3s leave out the opening cysteine and the closing phenylalanine or tryptophan. Not every row has a clone size; where given, it reads once, few, many or a size class.

v_gene	abundance	CDR3aa
TRBV11-2	NA	ASSPNGRVAEAF
TRBV6-1	NA	ASSEADGGYTEAF
TRBV27	NA	ASSLRAGIGNQPQH
TRBV10-3	once	AIRRGNGNTEAF
TRBV28	NA	ASSFQGAGETQY
TRBV28	few	ASSPRVVPQPQH
TRBV6-5	NA	ASRGSFSEQF
TRBV7-9	NA	ASSSRGPGELF
TRBV4-1	NA	ASSQEQGSFSPLH
TRBV7-8	NA	ASSLVGALMDEQY
TRBV27	NA	ASSASGSTDTQY
TRBV5-1	NA	ASSFWGGEAF
TRBV7-3	NA	ASSLSGVVPNTGELF
TRBV7-2	NA	ASSFTGSRSEQF
TRBV9	NA	ASSVGGDSYEQY
TRBV9	NA	ASSTGQGSNYGYT
TRBV15	NA	ATSRDWGDTEAF
TRBV15	NA	ATSSWSGTGELF
TRBV11-2	once	ASSSRQGSGYEQY
TRBV4-1	NA	ASSKPGRESYEQY
TRBV27	NA	ASSLASGTGSSYEQY
TRBV27	NA	ASSLLEAPTRRRPSTDTQY
TRBV19	NA	ASSIVGTGRTGELF
TRBV28	NA	ASSNLASNEQF
TRBV19	NA	ASSSSAWAAYEQY
TRBV6-5	NA	ASSPSLVDGQF
TRBV7-9	NA	ASSSSGLAGVKTQY
TRBV10-1	NA	ASSEMGWKTQY
TRBV10-1	NA	ASSDGIPDTQY
TRBV28	NA	ASSFEAGADTQY
TRBV7-3	once	ASSFDSGTTNTGELF
TRBV7-9	once	ASSRTSARYNEQF
TRBV28	NA	ASSPLRDRVYEQY
TRBV19	NA	ASSRGPYEQY
TRBV7-2	once	ASSSGGQGLSYEQY
TRBV19	few	ASSIDDGGRTAF
TRBV10-3	NA	AISESGGSGSTDTQY
TRBV19	few	ASSMAYGYT
TRBV7-3	NA	ASSFRGATDTQY
TRBV7-6	once	ASSLSGQGLADTQY
TRBV2	many	ASSLGAISYDEQY
TRBV5-6	NA	ASSLGVESSYEQY
TRBV7-2	NA	ASSLGILADTQY
TRBV27	NA	ASSLAASSYEQY
TRBV28	NA	ASVRIAGGTDTQY
TRBV5-1	NA	ASSLGDRGTLRETQY
TRBV9	NA	ASSNRATHGYT
TRBV28	NA	ASSRTALREQY
TRBV7-7	NA	ASSTGQGVYNEQF
TRBV7-3	NA	ASSSSGQRNTEAF